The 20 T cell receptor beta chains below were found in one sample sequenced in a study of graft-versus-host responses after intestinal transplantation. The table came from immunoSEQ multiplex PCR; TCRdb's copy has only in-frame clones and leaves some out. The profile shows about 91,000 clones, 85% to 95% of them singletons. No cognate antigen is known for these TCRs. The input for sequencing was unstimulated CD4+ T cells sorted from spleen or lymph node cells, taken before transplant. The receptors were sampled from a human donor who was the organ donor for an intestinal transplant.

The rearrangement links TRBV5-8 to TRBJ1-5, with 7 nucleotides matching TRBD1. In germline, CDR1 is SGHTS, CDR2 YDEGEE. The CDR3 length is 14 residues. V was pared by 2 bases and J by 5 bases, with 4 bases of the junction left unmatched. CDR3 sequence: CASSFRDRYQPQHF. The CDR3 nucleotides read TGTGCCAGCAGCTTCCGGGACAGATATCAGCCCCAGCATTTT.

CDR3 in DNA: TGCGCCAGCAGCCGAGGGGTAGCGGGTAATGAGCAGTTCTTC. The encoded protein is CASSRGVAGNEQFF. J is TRBJ2-1 and V is TRBV5-1; 7 bases align to TRBD2. V shed 4 bases, J shed 7 bases, and the junction held 8 bases outside the gene matches. Germline assignment: CDR1 SGHRS and CDR2 YFSETQ. The CDR3 contains 14 residues.

CDR3 residues: CASSEAGAADTQYF. The CDR3, as DNA: TGTGCCAGCAGTGAGGCGGGAGCGGCAGATACGCAGTATTTT. The chain links TRBV25-1 to TRBJ2-3, with 7 bases lining up with TRBD2. Trimming removed 3 bases from V and 4 bases from J; junction bases left unmatched: 4. Looked up from germline, CDR1 is MGHDK and CDR2 is SYGVNS. The CDR3 is 14 residues long. Drawing the rest from reference TRBV25-1 and TRBJ2-3, the complete variable domain is EADIYQTPRYLVIGTGKKITLECSQTMGHDKMYWYQQDPGMELHLIHYSYGVNSTEKGDLSSESTVSRIRTEHFPLTLESARPSHTSQYLCASSEAGAADTQYFGPGTRLTVL.

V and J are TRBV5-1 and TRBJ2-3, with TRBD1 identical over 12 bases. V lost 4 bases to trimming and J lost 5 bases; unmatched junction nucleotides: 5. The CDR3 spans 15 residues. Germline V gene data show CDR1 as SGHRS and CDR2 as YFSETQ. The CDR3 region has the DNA TGCGCCAGCAGCCTCCGGGACAGGGGGCAAGATACGCAGTATTTT. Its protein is CASSLRDRGQDTQYF.

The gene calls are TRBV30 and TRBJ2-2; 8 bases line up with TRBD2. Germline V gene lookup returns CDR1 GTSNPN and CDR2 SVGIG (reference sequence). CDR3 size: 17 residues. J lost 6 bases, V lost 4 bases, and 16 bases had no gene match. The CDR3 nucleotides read TGTGCCTGGACCTCAGCCCGGACTAGCAGGTCCCCCGGGGAGCTGTTTTTT. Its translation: CAWTSARTSRSPGELFF. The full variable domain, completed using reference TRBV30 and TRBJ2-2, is SQTIHQWPATLVQPVGSPLSLECTVEGTSNPNLYWYRQAAGRGLQLLFYSVGIGQISSEVPQNLSASRPQDRQFILSSKKLLLSDSGFYLCAWTSARTSRSPGELFFGEGSRLTVL.

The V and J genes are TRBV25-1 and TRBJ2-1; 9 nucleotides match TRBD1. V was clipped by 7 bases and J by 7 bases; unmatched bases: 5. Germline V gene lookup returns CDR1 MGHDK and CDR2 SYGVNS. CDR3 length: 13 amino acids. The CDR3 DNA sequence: TGTGCCAGCACCGGACAGGGGTTAAATGAGCAGTTCTTC. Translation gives CASTGQGLNEQFF.

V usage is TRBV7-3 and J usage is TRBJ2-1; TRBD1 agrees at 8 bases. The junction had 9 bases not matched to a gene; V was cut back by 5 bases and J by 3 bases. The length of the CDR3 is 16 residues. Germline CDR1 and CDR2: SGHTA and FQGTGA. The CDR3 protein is CASSVSTGANYNEQFF. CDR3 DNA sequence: TGTGCCAGCAGCGTATCGACAGGGGCGAACTACAATGAGCAGTTCTTC.

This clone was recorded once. CDR3 sequence (DNA): TGTGCCAGTAGAAGGACTAGCGGGAGAGGCTTCGGGGAGCTGTTTTTT. It translates to CASRRTSGRGFGELFF. The chain joins TRBV19 to TRBJ2-2; TRBD2 matches 13 bases. J gave up 7 bases and V 6 bases, and 8 bases lay outside the gene matches. The CDR3 sequence is 16 residues long. Germline lookup yields CDR1 LNHDA and CDR2 SQIVND (reference sequence).

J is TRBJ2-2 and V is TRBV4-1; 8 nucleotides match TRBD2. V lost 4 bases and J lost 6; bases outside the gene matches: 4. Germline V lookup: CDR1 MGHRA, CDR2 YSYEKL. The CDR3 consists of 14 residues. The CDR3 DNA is TGCGCCAGCAGCCCAAGGCGGGGGGCCGGGGAGCTGTTTTTT. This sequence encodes CASSPRRGAGELFF.

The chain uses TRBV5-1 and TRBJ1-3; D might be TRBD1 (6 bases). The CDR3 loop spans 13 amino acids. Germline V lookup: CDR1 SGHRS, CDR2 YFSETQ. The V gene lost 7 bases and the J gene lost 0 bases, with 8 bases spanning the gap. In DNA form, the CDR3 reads TGCGCCAGCGGGGACAACTCTGGAAACACCATATATTTT. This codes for CASGDNSGNTIYF.

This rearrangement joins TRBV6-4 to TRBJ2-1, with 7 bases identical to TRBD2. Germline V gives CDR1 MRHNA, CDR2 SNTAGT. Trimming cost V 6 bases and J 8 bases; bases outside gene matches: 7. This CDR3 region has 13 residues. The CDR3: CASSAFGGYEQFF. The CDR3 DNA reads TGTGCCAGCAGCGCTTTCGGGGGGTATGAGCAGTTCTTC.

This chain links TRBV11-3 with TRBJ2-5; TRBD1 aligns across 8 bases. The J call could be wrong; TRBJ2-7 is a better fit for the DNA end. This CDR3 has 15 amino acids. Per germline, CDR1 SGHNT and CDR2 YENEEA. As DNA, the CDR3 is TGTGCCAGCAGCTTAGATCCCAGGGGGCCCTACGAGCAGTACTTC. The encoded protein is CASSLDPRGPYEQYF.

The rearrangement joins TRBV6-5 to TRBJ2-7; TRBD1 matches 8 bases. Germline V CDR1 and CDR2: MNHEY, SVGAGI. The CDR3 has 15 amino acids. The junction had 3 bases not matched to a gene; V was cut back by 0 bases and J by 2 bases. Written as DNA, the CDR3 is TGTGCCAGCAGTTACTCGGCACAGGGGGCCTACGAGCAGTACTTC. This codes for CASSYSAQGAYEQYF.

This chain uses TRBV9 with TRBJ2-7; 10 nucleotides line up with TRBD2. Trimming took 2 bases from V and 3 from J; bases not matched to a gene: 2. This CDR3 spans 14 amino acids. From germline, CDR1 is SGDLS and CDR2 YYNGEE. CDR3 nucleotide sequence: TGTGCCAGCAGCGTCGGGACTAGCGTCTACGAGCAGTACTTC. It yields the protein CASSVGTSVYEQYF.

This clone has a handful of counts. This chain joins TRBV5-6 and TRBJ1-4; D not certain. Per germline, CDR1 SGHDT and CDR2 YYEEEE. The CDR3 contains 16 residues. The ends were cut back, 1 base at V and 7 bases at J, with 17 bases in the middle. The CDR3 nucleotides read TGTGCCAGCAGCTTGATACCCGGCGCGGGCGGTGAAAAACTGTTTTTT. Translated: CASSLIPGAGGEKLFF.

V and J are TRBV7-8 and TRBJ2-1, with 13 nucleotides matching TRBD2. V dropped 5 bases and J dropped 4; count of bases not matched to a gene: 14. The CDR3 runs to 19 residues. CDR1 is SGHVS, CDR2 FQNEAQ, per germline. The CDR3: CASSIRTSGGPPAYNEQFF. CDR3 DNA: TGTGCCAGCAGCATTAGGACTAGCGGGGGTCCTCCCGCATACAATGAGCAGTTCTTC.

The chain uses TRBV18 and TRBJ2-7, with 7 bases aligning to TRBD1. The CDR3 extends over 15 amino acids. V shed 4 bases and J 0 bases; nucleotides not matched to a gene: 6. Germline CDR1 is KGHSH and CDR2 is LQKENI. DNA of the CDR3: TGTGCCAGCTCACTCCCCCCAGGGGGCTCCTACGAGCAGTACTTC. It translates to CASSLPPGGSYEQYF.

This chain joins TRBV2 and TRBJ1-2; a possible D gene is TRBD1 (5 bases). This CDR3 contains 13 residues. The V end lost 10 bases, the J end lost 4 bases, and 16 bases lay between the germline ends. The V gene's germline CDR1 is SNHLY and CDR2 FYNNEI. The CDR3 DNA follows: TGTGCCAAAGACAGCTTGGAAAGCTATGGCTACACCTTC. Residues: CAKDSLESYGYTF. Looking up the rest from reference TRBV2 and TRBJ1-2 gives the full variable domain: EPEVTQTPSHQVTQMGQEVILRCVPISNHLYFYWYRQILGQKVEFLVSFYNNEISEKSEIFDDQFSVERPDGSNFTLKIRSTKLEDSAMYFCAKDSLESYGYTFGSGTRLTVV.

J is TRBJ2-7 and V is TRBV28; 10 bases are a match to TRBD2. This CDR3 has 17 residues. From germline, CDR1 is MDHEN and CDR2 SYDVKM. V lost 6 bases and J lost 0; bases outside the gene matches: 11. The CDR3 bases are TGTGCCAGCAGCTTAGTCCTAACTAGCGGGGCCTCCTACGAGCAGTACTTC. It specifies CASSLVLTSGASYEQYF. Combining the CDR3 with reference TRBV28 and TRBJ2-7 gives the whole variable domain DVKVTQSSRYLVKRTGEKVFLECVQDMDHENMFWYRQDPGLGLRLIYFSYDVKMKEKGDIPEGYSVSREKKERFSLILESASTNQTSMYLCASSLVLTSGASYEQYFGPGTRLTVT.

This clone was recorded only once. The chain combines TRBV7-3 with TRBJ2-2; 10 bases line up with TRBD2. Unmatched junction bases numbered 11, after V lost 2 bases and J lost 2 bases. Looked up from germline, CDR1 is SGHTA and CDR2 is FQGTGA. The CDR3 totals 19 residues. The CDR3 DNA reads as TGTGCCAGCAGCTTACGTGAAGGAGCGGGAGGGCCAAACACCGGGGAGCTGTTTTTT. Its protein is CASSLREGAGGPNTGELFF. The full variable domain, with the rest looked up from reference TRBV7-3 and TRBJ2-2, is GAGVSQTPSNKVTEKGKYVELRCDPISGHTALYWYRQSLGQGPEFLIYFQGTGAADDSGLPNDRFFAVRPEGSVSTLKIQRTERGDSAVYLCASSLREGAGGPNTGELFFGEGSRLTVL.